The entry below gives a single T cell receptor (beta chain) sequence along with its context. These data originate in a study of blood T cell repertoires in COVID-19. A Seattle source enrolled patients during active infection and followed them longitudinally. Here immunoSEQ multiplex PCR was the method, and the copy in TCRdb shows in-frame clones only, minus some. Found here are roughly 130,000 clones, roughly 84% of them singletons; the top ten hold under 10%. CDR3 length: 15 residues. Trimming took 1 base from V and 2 from J, leaving 12 bases between them. Germline CDR1 is SGHAT and CDR2 is FQDESV (reference sequence).

The receptor was derived from a man aged 30 to 45 with COVID-19, enrolled during active disease. What was sequenced was peripheral blood. The chain employs TRBV11-1 and TRBJ2-7, with D perhaps TRBD2 (6 bases). The CDR3 DNA reads as TGTGCCAGCAGCTTAGAGCTAGCGCCCACCTACGAGCAGTACTTC. Protein sequence: CASSLELAPTYEQYF.